This TCR beta chain was found in a study of PD-L1 blockade in urothelial cancer. J lost 7 bases, V lost 5 bases, and 7 bases had no gene match. CDR3 length: 15 amino acids. The germline V gene encodes CDR1 SGHRS and CDR2 YFSETQ. The time point here: pretreatment peripheral blood. Some clones are missing from TCRdb's copy, which holds only in-frame ones; the method was immunoSEQ multiplex PCR. The sample records just under 65,000 clones, approximately 78% being singletons. The chain joins TRBV5-1 to TRBJ2-1; 12 bases are shared with TRBD2. Sequenced here: PBMCs, sampled around atezolizumab (anti-PD-L1) treatment. The source is a man in his sixties or seventies with urothelial cancer. CDR3 residues: CASRTVTSGGNEQFF. The CDR3 coding sequence is TGCGCCAGCAGGACCGTGACTAGCGGGGGTAATGAGCAGTTCTTC. Together with reference TRBV5-1 and TRBJ2-1, the CDR3 gives the full variable domain: KAGVTQTPRYLIKTRGQQVTLSCSPISGHRSVSWYQQTPGQGLQFLFEYFSETQRNKGNFPGRFSGRQFSNSRSEMNVSTLELGDSALYLCASRTVTSGGNEQFFGPGTRLTVL.